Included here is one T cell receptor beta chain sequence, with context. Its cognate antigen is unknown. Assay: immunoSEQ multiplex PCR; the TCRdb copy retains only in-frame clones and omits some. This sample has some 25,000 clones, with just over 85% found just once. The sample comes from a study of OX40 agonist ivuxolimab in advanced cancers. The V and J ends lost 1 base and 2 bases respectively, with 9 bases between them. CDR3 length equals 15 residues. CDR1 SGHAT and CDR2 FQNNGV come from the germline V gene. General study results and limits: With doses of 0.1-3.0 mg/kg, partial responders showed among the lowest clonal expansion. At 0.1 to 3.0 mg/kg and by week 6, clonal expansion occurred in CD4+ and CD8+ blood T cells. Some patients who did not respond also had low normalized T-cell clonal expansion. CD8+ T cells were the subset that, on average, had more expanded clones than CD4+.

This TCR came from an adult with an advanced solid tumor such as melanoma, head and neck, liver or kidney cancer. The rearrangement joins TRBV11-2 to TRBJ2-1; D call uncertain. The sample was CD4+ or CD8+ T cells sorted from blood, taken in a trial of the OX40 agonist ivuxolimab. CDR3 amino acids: CASSLARSPYNEQFF. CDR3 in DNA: TGTGCCAGCAGCTTAGCCCGGTCCCCCTACAATGAGCAGTTCTTC.